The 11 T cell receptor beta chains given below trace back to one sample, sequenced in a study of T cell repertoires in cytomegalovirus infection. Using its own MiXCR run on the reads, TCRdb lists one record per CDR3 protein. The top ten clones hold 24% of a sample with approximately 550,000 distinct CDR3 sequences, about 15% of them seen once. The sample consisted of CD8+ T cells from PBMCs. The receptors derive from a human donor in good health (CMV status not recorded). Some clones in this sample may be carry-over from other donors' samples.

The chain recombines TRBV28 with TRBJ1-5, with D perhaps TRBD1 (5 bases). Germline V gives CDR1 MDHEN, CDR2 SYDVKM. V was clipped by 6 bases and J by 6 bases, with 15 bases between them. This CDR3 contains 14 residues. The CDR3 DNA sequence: TGTGCCAGCAGAGAGTCCCAGGGTACTCAGCCCCAGCATTTT. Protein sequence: CASRESQGTQPQHF.

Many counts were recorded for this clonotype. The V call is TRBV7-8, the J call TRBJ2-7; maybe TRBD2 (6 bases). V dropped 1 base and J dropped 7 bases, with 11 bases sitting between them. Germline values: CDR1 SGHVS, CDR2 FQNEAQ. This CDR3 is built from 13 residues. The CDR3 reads CASSLDRGWEQYF. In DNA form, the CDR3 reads TGTGCCAGCAGCTTAGATCGGGGGTGGGAGCAGTACTTC. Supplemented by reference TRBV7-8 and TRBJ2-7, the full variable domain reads GAGVSQSPRYKVAKRGQDVALRCDPISGHVSLFWYQQALGQGPEFLTYFQNEAQLDKSGLPSDRFFAERPEGSVSTLKIQRTQQEDSAVYLCASSLDRGWEQYFGPGTRLTVT.

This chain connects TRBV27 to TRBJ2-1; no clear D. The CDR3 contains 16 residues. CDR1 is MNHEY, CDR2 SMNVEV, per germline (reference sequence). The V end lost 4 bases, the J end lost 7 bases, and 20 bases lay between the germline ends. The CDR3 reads CASSSDGYPGGNEQFF. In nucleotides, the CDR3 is TGTGCCAGCAGTTCCGACGGGTACCCCGGTGGTAATGAGCAGTTCTTC.

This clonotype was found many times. The DNA of the CDR3 is TGTGCCAGCAGCCACCCCAGGGGGGACACTGAAGCTTTCTTT. Its translation: CASSHPRGDTEAFF. V is TRBV7-9 and J is TRBJ1-1, with 7 bases lining up with TRBD1. The V gene end was trimmed by 5 bases and the J gene end by 3 bases; junction bases not matched to a gene: 6. This CDR3 has 14 residues. Germline V gives CDR1 SEHNR, CDR2 FQNEAQ (reference sequence).

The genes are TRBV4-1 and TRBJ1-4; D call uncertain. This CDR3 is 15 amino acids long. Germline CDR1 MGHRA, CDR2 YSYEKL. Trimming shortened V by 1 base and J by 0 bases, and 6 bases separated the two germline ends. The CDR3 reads CASSQVDSTNEKLFF. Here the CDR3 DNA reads TGCGCCAGCAGCCAAGTCGATTCAACTAATGAAAAACTGTTTTTT.

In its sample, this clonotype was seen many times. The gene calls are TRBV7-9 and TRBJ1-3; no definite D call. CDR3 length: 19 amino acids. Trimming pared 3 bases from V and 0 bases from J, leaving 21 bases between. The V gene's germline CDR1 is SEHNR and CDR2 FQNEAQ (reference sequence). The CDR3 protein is CASSFFAGIGVSSGNTIYF. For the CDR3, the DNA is TGTGCCAGCAGCTTTTTCGCGGGAATTGGGGTCAGCTCTGGAAACACCATATATTTT.

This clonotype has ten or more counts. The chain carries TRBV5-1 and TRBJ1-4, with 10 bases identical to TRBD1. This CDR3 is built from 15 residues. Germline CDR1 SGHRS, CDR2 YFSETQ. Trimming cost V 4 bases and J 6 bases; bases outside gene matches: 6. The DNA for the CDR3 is TGCGCCAGCAGCCCGGGACAGGGGTCGGATGAAAAACTGTTTTTT. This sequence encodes CASSPGQGSDEKLFF.

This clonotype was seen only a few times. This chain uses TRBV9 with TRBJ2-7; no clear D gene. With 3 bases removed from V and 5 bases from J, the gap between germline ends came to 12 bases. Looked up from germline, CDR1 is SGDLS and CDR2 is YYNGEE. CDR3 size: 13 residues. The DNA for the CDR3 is TGTGCCAGCAGCGCCTCCAGCTCTAACGAGCAGTACTTC. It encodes CASSASSSNEQYF.

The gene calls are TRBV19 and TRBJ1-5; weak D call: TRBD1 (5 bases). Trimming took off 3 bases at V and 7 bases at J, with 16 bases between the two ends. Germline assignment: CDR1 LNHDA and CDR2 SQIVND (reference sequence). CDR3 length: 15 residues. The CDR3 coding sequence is TGTGCCAGTAGTATTACGAGGCGGGGCGCGCAGCCCCAGCATTTT. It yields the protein CASSITRRGAQPQHF.

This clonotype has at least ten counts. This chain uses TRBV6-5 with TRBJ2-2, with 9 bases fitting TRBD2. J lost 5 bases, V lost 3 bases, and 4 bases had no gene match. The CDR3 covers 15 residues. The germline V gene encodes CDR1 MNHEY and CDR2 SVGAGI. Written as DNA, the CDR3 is TGTGCCAGCAGTTATTTCGCGGGAGGGACCGGGGAGCTGTTTTTT. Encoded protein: CASSYFAGGTGELFF.

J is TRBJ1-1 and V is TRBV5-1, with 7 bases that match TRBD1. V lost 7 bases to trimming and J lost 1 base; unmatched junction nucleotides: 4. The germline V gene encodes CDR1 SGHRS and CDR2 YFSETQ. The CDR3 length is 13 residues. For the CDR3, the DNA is TGCGCCAGCGGGGACAGTAGGAACACTGAAGCTTTCTTT. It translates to CASGDSRNTEAFF.